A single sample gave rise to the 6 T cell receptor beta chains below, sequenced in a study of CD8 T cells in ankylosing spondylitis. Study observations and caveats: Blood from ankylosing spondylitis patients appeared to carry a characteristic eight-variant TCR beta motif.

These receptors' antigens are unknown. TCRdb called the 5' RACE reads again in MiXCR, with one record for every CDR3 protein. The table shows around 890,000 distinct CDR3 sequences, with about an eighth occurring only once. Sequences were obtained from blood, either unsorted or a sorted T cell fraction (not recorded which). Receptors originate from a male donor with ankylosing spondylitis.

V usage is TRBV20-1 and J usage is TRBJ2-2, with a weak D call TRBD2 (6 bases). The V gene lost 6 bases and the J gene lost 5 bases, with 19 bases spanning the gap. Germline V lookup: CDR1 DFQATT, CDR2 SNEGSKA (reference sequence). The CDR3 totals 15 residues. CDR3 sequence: CSASSGYGITGELFF. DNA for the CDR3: TGCAGTGCCAGTAGCGGCTACGGGATTACCGGGGAGCTGTTTTTT.

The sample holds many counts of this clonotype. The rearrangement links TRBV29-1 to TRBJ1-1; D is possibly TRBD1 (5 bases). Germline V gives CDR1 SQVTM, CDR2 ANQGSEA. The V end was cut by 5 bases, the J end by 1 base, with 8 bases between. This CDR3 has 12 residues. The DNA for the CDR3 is TGCAGCGTTCTGACAGAGAACACTGAAGCTTTCTTT. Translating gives CSVLTENTEAFF. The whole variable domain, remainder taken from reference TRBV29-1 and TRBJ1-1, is SAVISQKPSRDICQRGTSLTIQCQVDSQVTMMFWYRQQPGQSLTLIATANQGSEATYESGFVIDKFPISRPNLTFSTLTVSNMSPEDSSIYLCSVLTENTEAFFGQGTRLTVV.

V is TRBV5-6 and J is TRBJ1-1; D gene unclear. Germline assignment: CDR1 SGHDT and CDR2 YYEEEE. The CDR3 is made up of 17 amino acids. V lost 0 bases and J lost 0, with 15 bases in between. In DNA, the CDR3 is TGTGCCAGCAGCTTGGAAGTATCTGTGGCCATGAACACTGAAGCTTTCTTT. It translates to CASSLEVSVAMNTEAFF.

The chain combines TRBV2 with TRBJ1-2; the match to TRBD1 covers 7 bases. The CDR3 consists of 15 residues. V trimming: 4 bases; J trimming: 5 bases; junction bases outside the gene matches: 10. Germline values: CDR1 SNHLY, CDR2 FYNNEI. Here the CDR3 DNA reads TGTGCCAGCAGTGCTCTTGACAGGGATCCTTATGGCTACACCTTC. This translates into CASSALDRDPYGYTF.

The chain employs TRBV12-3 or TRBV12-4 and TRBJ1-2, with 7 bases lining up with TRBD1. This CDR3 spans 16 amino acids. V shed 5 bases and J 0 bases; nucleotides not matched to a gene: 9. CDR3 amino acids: CASSTHPTGTNYGYTF. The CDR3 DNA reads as TGTGCCAGCAGTACACACCCGACAGGGACTAACTATGGCTACACCTTC.

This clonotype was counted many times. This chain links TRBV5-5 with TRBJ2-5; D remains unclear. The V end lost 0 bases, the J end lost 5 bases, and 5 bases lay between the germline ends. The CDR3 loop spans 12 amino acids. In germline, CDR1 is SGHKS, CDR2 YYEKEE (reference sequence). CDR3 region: CASSLVMETQYF. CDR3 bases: TGTGCCAGCAGCTTGGTTATGGAGACCCAGTACTTC.